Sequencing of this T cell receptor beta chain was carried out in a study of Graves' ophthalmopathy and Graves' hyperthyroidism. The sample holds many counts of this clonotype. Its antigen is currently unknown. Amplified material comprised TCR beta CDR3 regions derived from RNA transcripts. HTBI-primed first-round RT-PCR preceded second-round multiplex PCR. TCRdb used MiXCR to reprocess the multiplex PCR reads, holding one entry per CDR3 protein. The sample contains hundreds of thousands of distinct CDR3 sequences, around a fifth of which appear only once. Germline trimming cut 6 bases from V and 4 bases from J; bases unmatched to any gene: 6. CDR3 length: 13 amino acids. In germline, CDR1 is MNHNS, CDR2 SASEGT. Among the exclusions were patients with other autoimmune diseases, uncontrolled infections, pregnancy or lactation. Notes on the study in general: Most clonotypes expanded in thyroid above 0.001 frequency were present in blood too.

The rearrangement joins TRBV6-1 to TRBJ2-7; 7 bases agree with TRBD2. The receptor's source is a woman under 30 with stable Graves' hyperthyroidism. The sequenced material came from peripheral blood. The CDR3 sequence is CASRLASGYEQYF. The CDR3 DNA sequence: TGTGCCAGCAGGCTAGCTAGCGGTTACGAGCAGTACTTC.